What follows is one TCR beta chain and its context. The assay was immunoSEQ multiplex PCR, and TCRdb's table has in-frame clones only and misses some. The sample has approximately 210,000 clones; over 75% are singletons. This record belongs to a study of blood T cell repertoires in COVID-19. Study summary: PBMCs, B-cell-depleted T cells, or T cells were the source of the cDNA or gDNA that made up the material.

Participants were aged about 18 to 90 years, lived in around 25 US areas, and enrolled virtually. Clinical history reported by participants formed the basis on which cohorts were assigned. Trimming cost V 0 bases and J 6 bases; bases outside gene matches: 6. The CDR3 consists of 16 residues. Germline-derived CDR1 and CDR2 are SGDLS and YYNGEE. Sequenced material: PBMCs or T cells enriched from blood (not recorded which). This rearrangement joins TRBV9 to TRBJ2-2; 9 bases agree with TRBD1. This TCR was recovered from a young man in a cohort exposed to, infected with or recovered from COVID-19 (not recorded which). CDR3 nucleotides: TGTGCCAGCAGCGTAGGGGACAGGGCGGTCTCCGGGGAGCTGTTTTTT. As protein: CASSVGDRAVSGELFF.